This TCR beta chain was recorded in a study of T cells in localized non-small cell lung cancer. Findings and limits, study-wide: Among the top 100 tumor clones, a median about 58 appeared in adjacent lung. Uninvolved neighboring lung showed the greatest T cell clonality, exceeding tumor. As only one tumor region underwent sequencing, heterogeneity remains possible.

Only in-frame clones appear in the TCRdb table, and some are missing; sequencing was by immunoSEQ multiplex PCR. Of 41,000 or so clones listed, more than 85% are singletons. Comment on this clone: Its specificity is not known.

The germline V gene encodes CDR1 SEHNR and CDR2 FQNEAQ (reference sequence). The CDR3 totals 14 residues. The V and J ends lost 5 bases and 5 bases respectively, with 15 bases between them. The receptor was isolated from a woman aged 18-49 years with stage III lung adenocarcinoma. V gene TRBV7-9 combines with J gene TRBJ1-2; possibly TRBD1 for D (5 bases). The specimen was peripheral blood, collected before any cancer treatment. CDR3 loop: CASSPGGVGYGYTF. DNA for the CDR3: TGTGCCAGCAGCCCCGGAGGGGTGGGGTATGGCTACACCTTC. The full variable domain, in which reference TRBV7-9 and TRBJ1-2 provide the parts outside the CDR3, is DTGVSQNPRHKITKRGQNVTFRCDPISEHNRLYWYRQTLGQGPEFLTYFQNEAQLEKSRLLSDRFSAERPKGSFSTLEIQRTEQGDSAMYLCASSPGGVGYGYTFGSGTRLTVV.